This T cell receptor (beta chain) was recorded in a study of cytomegalovirus exposure and HLA in healthy donors. This CDR3 has 15 amino acids. V trimming: 5 bases; J trimming: 1 base; junction bases outside the gene matches: 5. CDR1 GTSNPN and CDR2 SVGIG come from the germline V gene (reference sequence). Use of 60 Vbeta and 13 Jbeta primers characterized the PCR. Sequenced by immunoSEQ multiplex PCR; TCRdb stores in-frame clones only, minus some. The sample includes 100,000 to 150,000 clones, roughly 79% of them seen just once. Input material: PBMCs. The sequence was obtained from a woman in her 50s in good health and CMV-seronegative. The chain uses TRBV30 and TRBJ1-1; 12 bases fit TRBD1. CDR3: CAWGDRGPSNTEAFF. As DNA, the CDR3 is TGTGCCTGGGGGGACAGGGGGCCCTCGAACACTGAAGCTTTCTTT. The variable domain in full, with the rest retrieved from reference TRBV30 and TRBJ1-1, is SQTIHQWPATLVQPVGSPLSLECTVEGTSNPNLYWYRQAAGRGLQLLFYSVGIGQISSEVPQNLSASRPQDRQFILSSKKLLLSDSGFYLCAWGDRGPSNTEAFFGQGTRLTVV.